This T cell receptor (beta chain) was identified during a study of beta chain features in type 1 diabetes. Findings and limits, study-wide: Short templates might get an advantage during PCR, and this would be equal in patients and controls.

This clone has just a few counts. Its antigen remains unidentified. Since all of the isolated RNA was reverse transcribed, expressed TCRB transcripts were what got sequenced. Sequenced naive, central memory and regulatory T cell samples produced an average of around 3.9 million reads. This table comes from immunoSEQ multiplex PCR, and its TCRdb copy is limited to in-frame clones, with some not included. This table has around 400,000 clones, 10% to 15% appearing once. Trimming stripped 2 bases from V and 4 bases from J, with 11 bases between. This CDR3 has 13 residues. Looked up from germline, CDR1 is GTSNPN and CDR2 is SVGIG (reference sequence).

The chain is built from TRBV30 and TRBJ1-2; D possibly corresponds to TRBD1 (6 bases). Specimen: naive CD4+ T cells from blood. The origin of this receptor is a man aged 18 to 35 in good health. CDR3 sequence: CAWSKDSFYGYTF. DNA for the CDR3: TGTGCCTGGAGTAAGGACAGTTTCTATGGCTACACCTTC.